One and the same sample provided the 3 T cell receptor beta chains below, sequenced in a study of T cells after yellow fever vaccination. TCRdb passed the 5' RACE reads through MiXCR, listing each CDR3 protein once. The top ten clones hold around 16% of a sample with 450,000 to 650,000 distinct CDR3 sequences, about a fifth of them seen once. Sequencing used PBMCs, obtained less than 25 days after the first yellow fever vaccination. The source is a man aged 18 to 30 who received the YFV17D yellow fever vaccine.

V is TRBV4-1 and J is TRBJ1-3; D is undetermined. CDR3 length: 15 residues. The ends were cut back, 0 bases at V and 6 bases at J, with 12 bases in the middle. The V gene's germline CDR1 is MGHRA and CDR2 YSYEKL. CDR3 bases: TGCGCCAGCAGCCAAGATAAGGCAGATTTAAACACCATATATTTT. It is translated as CASSQDKADLNTIYF.

The chain uses TRBV12-3 or TRBV12-4 and TRBJ1-6, with TRBD1 matching 12 bases. V trimming: 5 bases; J trimming: 9 bases; junction bases outside the gene matches: 5. The CDR3 covers 15 residues. The CDR3 here is CASSPGTGGTSPLHF. CDR3 nucleotides: TGTGCCAGCAGTCCTGGGACAGGGGGCACTTCACCCCTCCACTTT.

As regards this clonotype: The junction differs from germline at one of its ends, possibly a read error. The V gene is TRBV7-7, the J gene TRBJ2-3; TRBD2 agrees at 8 bases. Germline V lookup: CDR1 SSHAT, CDR2 FNYEAQ (reference sequence). This CDR3 is 16 amino acids long. The CDR3, as DNA: TGTGCTAGCAGCCACGGCGGGGGGTACAGTGGAGATACGCAGTATTTT. This sequence encodes CASSHGGGYSGDTQYF. Looking up the rest from reference TRBV7-7 and TRBJ2-3 gives the full variable domain: GAGVSQSPRYKVTKRGQDVTLRCDPISSHATLYWYQQALGQGPEFLTYFNYEAQPDKSGLPSDRFSAERPEGSISTLTIQRTEQRDSAMYRCASSHGGGYSGDTQYFGPGTRLTVL.